The 28 T cell receptor beta chains listed next were all sequenced from one sample in a study of molecular identifiers for immune sequencing clone quantification. TCRdb ran MiXCR on the PCR reads and lists one entry per CDR3 protein. This sample has 85,000 to 90,000 distinct CDR3 sequences, with roughly 25% found just once. Sequenced input: naive CD8+ T cells from blood, with Jurkat cell RNA spiked in. As to subset: FACS-sorted CD8+CD4-CCR7+CD45RA+ naive T cells. These receptors all come from a human donor in good health. Some libraries in this study had Jurkat cell RNA spiked in.

Turning to this clonotype: A much larger clone sits a single nucleotide away, making a read error possible. The chain has TRBV4-3 and TRBJ2-4; D is possibly TRBD2 (7 bases). V lost 4 bases to trimming and J lost 4 bases, with 20 bases between them. The CDR3 contains 17 residues. Germline CDR1 reads LGHNA; CDR2 reads YSLEER. Here the CDR3 DNA reads TGCGCCAGCAGCCCCACGGCTGCGGGGGCGCCGAAAAACATTCAGTACTTC. This gives the protein CASSPTAAGAPKNIQYF.

The gene calls are TRBV9 and TRBJ1-6; D is perhaps TRBD1 (5 bases). V dropped 0 bases and J dropped 8 bases, with 12 bases sitting between them. The CDR3 covers 15 residues. Germline CDR1 reads SGDLS; CDR2 reads YYNGEE. The CDR3 DNA follows: TGTGCCAGCAGCGTAGCGGGACGGAAGGATTCACCCCTCCACTTT. Translation: CASSVAGRKDSPLHF.

Details on this clonotype: This likely comes from a read error, as the CDR3 has no conserved phenylalanine or tryptophan at its end. The chain carries TRBV9 and TRBJ2-3; 11 bases line up with TRBD2. This CDR3 has 16 amino acids. V lost 4 bases, J lost 4 bases, and 8 bases stayed unmatched. Germline-derived CDR1 and CDR2 are SGDLS and YYNGEE. The CDR3 is CASSHPPSGGSDTQYL. The CDR3 DNA sequence: TGTGCCAGCAGCCACCCGCCTAGCGGGGGGTCAGATACGCAGTATCTT.

This clonotype has ten or more counts. This chain connects TRBV29-1 to TRBJ1-4; D remains unclear. V lost 5 bases and J lost 0, with 7 bases in between. Germline V gives CDR1 SQVTM, CDR2 ANQGSEA. This CDR3 is built from 13 residues. This chain's CDR3 is CSVTGATNEKLFF. Here the CDR3 DNA reads TGCAGCGTTACTGGAGCAACTAATGAAAAACTGTTTTTT.

In this sample, this clonotype turned up many times. V gene TRBV4-3 combines with J gene TRBJ2-7; D might be TRBD1 or TRBD2, each matching 6 bases. The V gene lost 1 base and the J gene lost 7 bases, with 14 bases spanning the gap. This CDR3 region has 14 residues. Germline loops: CDR1 LGHNA, CDR2 YSLEER. CDR3 bases: TGCGCCAGCAGCCAAGTGGTAACAGGGAGGGAGCAGTACTTC. Its translation is CASSQVVTGREQYF.

This clonotype showed up many times. The genes are TRBV2 and TRBJ2-3, with unresolved D. The CDR3 has 15 amino acids. Per germline, CDR1 SNHLY and CDR2 FYNNEI. The V end lost 4 bases, the J end lost 7 bases, and 18 bases lay between the germline ends. Here the CDR3 reads CASSVGVARLNTQYF. As DNA, the CDR3 is TGTGCCAGCAGTGTTGGAGTGGCCAGGCTAAATACGCAGTATTTT.

V and J are TRBV5-4 and TRBJ1-2; D is uncertain. The CDR3 consists of 14 residues. Germline-derived CDR1 and CDR2 are SGHNT and YYREEE (reference sequence). V was cut by 0 bases and J by 6 bases, with 12 bases left in between. CDR3 region: CASSLAFSVNGYTF. CDR3 sequence (DNA): TGTGCCAGCAGCTTGGCCTTCAGCGTAAATGGCTACACCTTC. Supplemented by reference TRBV5-4 and TRBJ1-2, the full variable domain reads ETGVTQSPTHLIKTRGQQVTLRCSSQSGHNTVSWYQQALGQGPQFIFQYYREEENGRGNFPPRFSGLQFPNYSSELNVNALELDDSALYLCASSLAFSVNGYTFGSGTRLTVV.

This clonotype was counted ten times or more. This chain connects TRBV9 to TRBJ2-3, with D perhaps TRBD2 (5 bases). CDR1 is SGDLS, CDR2 YYNGEE, per germline. There are 14 residues in the CDR3. Between the trimmed V and J ends, which lost 0 bases and 6 bases, there was a span of 11 bases. The CDR3 nucleotides read TGTGCCAGCAGCGTAGGAGGGCCCCCGGATACGCAGTATTTT. The encoded protein is CASSVGGPPDTQYF.

This clonotype came up many times. This CDR3 is CASSTTGTRRREQYF. CDR3 nucleotide sequence: TGTGCCAGCAGTACCACCGGGACGAGGAGGCGCGAGCAGTACTTC. The chain couples TRBV6-2 or TRBV6-3 to TRBJ2-7; D may correspond to TRBD1 or TRBD2 (5 bases each). CDR1 and CDR2 (germline): MNHEY, SVGEGT. CDR3 length equals 15 residues. Trimming stripped 5 bases from V and 6 bases from J, with 20 bases between.

This clonotype turned up a few times. Since a much larger clone is just one base distant, this may be a read error. The V call is TRBV14, the J call TRBJ2-7, with 11 bases that match TRBD1. With V trimmed by 3 bases and J by 5 bases, 9 bases remained unmatched. The CDR3 has 16 residues. CDR1 SGHDN and CDR2 FVKESK come from the germline V gene. CDR3 bases: TGTGCCAGCAGCCAGAGGACAGGGGGCGTAAGGGACGAGCAGTACTTC. This gives the protein CASSQRTGGVRDEQYF.

The V and J genes are TRBV20-1 and TRBJ2-1, with TRBD2 matching 7 bases. Germline-derived CDR1 and CDR2 are DFQATT and SNEGSKA (reference sequence). The CDR3 consists of 14 residues. V trimming: 5 bases; J trimming: 9 bases; junction bases outside the gene matches: 13. CDR3 sequence reads: CSASLGLVYFEQFF. DNA for the CDR3: TGCAGTGCTTCCCTTGGACTAGTCTACTTTGAGCAGTTCTTC.

V usage is TRBV11-2 and J usage is TRBJ2-1, with TRBD1 identical over 10 bases. The germline V gene encodes CDR1 SGHAT and CDR2 FQNNGV. V was pared by 6 bases and J by 7 bases, with 6 bases of the junction left unmatched. The CDR3 sequence is 14 residues long. CDR3 DNA sequence: TGTGCCAGCAGTATGACAGGGGGCGGAAATGAGCAGTTCTTC. Encoded protein: CASSMTGGGNEQFF.

The chain has TRBV6-6 and TRBJ2-1; 9 nucleotides align to TRBD2. The CDR3 is made up of 20 amino acids. The V gene end was trimmed by 3 bases and the J gene end by 3 bases; junction bases not matched to a gene: 18. Germline CDR1 reads MNHNY; CDR2 reads SVGAGI (reference sequence). The CDR3 DNA reads as TGTGCCAGCAGTTATTGGGCCTCGGGTGGAGCGGGGGGCCACTACAATGAGCAGTTCTTC. Translated: CASSYWASGGAGGHYNEQFF.

The V call is TRBV29-1, the J call TRBJ1-2, with D perhaps matching TRBD1 (5 bases). V lost 3 bases, J lost 4 bases, and 15 bases lay in between. Germline V gene lookup returns CDR1 SQVTM and CDR2 ANQGSEA. The CDR3 is 14 residues long. The CDR3: CSVEGLQGTYGYTF. In nucleotides, the CDR3 is TGCAGCGTTGAGGGACTGCAGGGTACCTATGGCTACACCTTC. The full variable domain, in which reference TRBV29-1 and TRBJ1-2 provide the parts outside the CDR3, is SAVISQKPSRDICQRGTSLTIQCQVDSQVTMMFWYRQQPGQSLTLIATANQGSEATYESGFVIDKFPISRPNLTFSTLTVSNMSPEDSSIYLCSVEGLQGTYGYTFGSGTRLTVV.

Points on this clonotype: With a much larger clone just one base away, this may be a read error. V gene TRBV28 combines with J gene TRBJ2-1; the D gene could be TRBD1 or TRBD2 (7 bases each). Germline V lookup: CDR1 MDHEN, CDR2 SYDVKM. Trimming removed 8 bases at V and 12 bases at J, with 26 bases between. The CDR3 totals 15 residues. CDR3 nucleotides: TGTGCCAGCGGCACCCAGGGGGGGGTCTCCGTCCGGCAGTTCTTC. This translates into CASGTQGGVSVRQFF.

The sample holds a few counts of this clonotype. The CDR3 DNA sequence: TGCGCCAGCAGCCATAACCCGGGACAGGCGTCGAAATACTACGAGCAGTACTTC. Translated, it gives CASSHNPGQASKYYEQYF. This chain links TRBV4-1 with TRBJ2-7, with TRBD1 matching 8 bases. Germline assignment: CDR1 MGHRA and CDR2 YSYEKL. CDR3 size: 18 residues. V dropped 3 bases and J dropped 3; count of bases not matched to a gene: 16.

This clonotype was detected many times. V gene TRBV4-1 combines with J gene TRBJ2-5, with 11 bases aligning to TRBD2. Trimming cost V 3 bases and J 4 bases; bases outside gene matches: 4. The germline CDR1 and CDR2 sequences are MGHRA and YSYEKL. The CDR3 consists of 15 residues. In nucleotides, the CDR3 is TGCGCCAGCAGCCACACGACTAGCGGGATAGAGACCCAGTACTTC. Its protein is CASSHTTSGIETQYF.

V usage is TRBV27 and J usage is TRBJ2-5; 7 nucleotides align to TRBD2. The CDR3 length is 14 residues. V gave up 2 bases and J gave up 0 bases; unmatched junction bases: 0. In germline, CDR1 is MNHEY, CDR2 SMNVEV (reference sequence). This CDR3 is CASSLSGDQETQYF. DNA for the CDR3: TGTGCCAGCAGTTTAAGCGGGGACCAAGAGACCCAGTACTTC.

This clonotype has at least ten counts. This chain joins TRBV7-9 and TRBJ2-5; D ambiguous. The CDR3 length is 15 residues. The germline V gene has CDR1 SEHNR and CDR2 FQNEAQ (reference sequence). Between the trimmed V and J ends, which lost 1 base and 0 bases, there was a span of 9 bases. CDR3 coding DNA: TGTGCCAGCAGCTTAGGAGTCGTGTACCAAGAGACCCAGTACTTC. Its translation is CASSLGVVYQETQYF.

The V call is TRBV7-9, the J call TRBJ2-3; 13 nucleotides match TRBD2. The germline V gene has CDR1 SEHNR and CDR2 FQNEAQ (reference sequence). This CDR3 has 19 residues. V trimming: 4 bases; J trimming: 4 bases; junction bases outside the gene matches: 14. The CDR3 loop is CASSWKTSGGALGSDTQYF. For the CDR3, the DNA is TGTGCCAGCAGCTGGAAAACTAGCGGGGGGGCCCTAGGATCAGATACGCAGTATTTT.

The chain uses TRBV20-1 and TRBJ1-4; D not resolved. The CDR3 spans 11 residues. V was clipped by 3 bases and J by 8 bases, with 7 bases between them. The V gene's germline CDR1 is DFQATT and CDR2 SNEGSKA (reference sequence). CDR3 loop: CSARGGEKLFF. The DNA of the CDR3 is TGCAGTGCTAGGGGTGGGGAAAAACTGTTTTTT.

Worth noting for this clonotype: Germline and junction disagree at one end, which may indicate a read error. V is TRBV7-9 and J is TRBJ2-7, with 7 bases aligning to TRBD1. This CDR3 is 13 amino acids long. CDR1 is SEHNR, CDR2 FQNEAQ, per germline (reference sequence). The CDR3 here is CTSSSDRNYEQYF. For the CDR3, the DNA is TGTACCAGCAGCTCGGACAGGAACTACGAGCAGTACTTC. The full variable domain, rest sourced from reference TRBV7-9 and TRBJ2-7, is DTGVSQNPRHKITKRGQNVTFRCDPISEHNRLYWYRQTLGQGPEFLTYFQNEAQLEKSRLLSDRFSAERPKGSFSTLEIQRTEQGDSAMYLCTSSSDRNYEQYFGPGTRLTVT.

This clonotype was detected many times. V and J are TRBV25-1 and TRBJ2-7, with D perhaps TRBD2 (5 bases). Germline V gene data show CDR1 as MGHDK and CDR2 as SYGVNS. V lost 3 bases and J 2 bases, leaving 20 bases between the germline ends. There are 17 residues in the CDR3. The CDR3 region is CASSDSEGYRRTYEQYF. CDR3 nucleotide sequence: TGTGCCAGCAGTGATTCAGAGGGATACCGACGCACCTACGAGCAGTACTTC.

DNA of the CDR3: TGTGCCAGCAGACCCGACCATACCTTGACAGAGAACACTGAAGCTTTCTTT. Its translation: CASRPDHTLTENTEAFF. The chain couples TRBV2 to TRBJ1-1, with D perhaps matching TRBD1 (5 bases). Per germline, CDR1 SNHLY and CDR2 FYNNEI. The CDR3 extends over 17 amino acids. V dropped 6 bases and J dropped 1 base, with 21 bases sitting between them.

This clonotype came up many times. The rearrangement uses TRBV12-5 and TRBJ1-1; D unresolved. Trimming shortened V by 3 bases and J by 5 bases, and 4 bases separated the two germline ends. In germline, CDR1 is LGHNT, CDR2 FRNRAP. This CDR3 contains 11 residues. For the CDR3, the DNA is TGTGCTAGTGGTTTTGGGACTGAAGCTTTCTTT. Amino acid sequence: CASGFGTEAFF.

Concerning this clonotype: This sequence may be a read error, since a much larger clone differs from it by one base. The chain joins TRBV19 to TRBJ1-1; D unresolved. Looked up from germline, CDR1 is LNHDA and CDR2 is SQIVND (reference sequence). The CDR3 loop spans 14 amino acids. CDR3 bases: TGTGCCGGTAGTATACTTAATGATAACACTGAAGCTTTCTTT. The encoded protein is CAGSILNDNTEAFF.

This chain links TRBV12-3 or TRBV12-4 with TRBJ2-3, with 13 bases lining up with TRBD2. The V segment lost 1 base and the J segment 3 bases; nucleotides outside the gene matches: 4. The CDR3 has 17 amino acids. In DNA, the CDR3 is TGTGCCAGCAGTTTAGGGACTAGCGGGAGTGGGACAGATACGCAGTATTTT. It translates to CASSLGTSGSGTDTQYF.

This clonotype was picked up one time. The chain links TRBV7-9 to TRBJ2-7, with 9 positions matching TRBD2. From germline, CDR1 is SEHNR and CDR2 FQNEAQ (reference sequence). V was clipped by 6 bases and J by 6 bases; unmatched bases: 9. This CDR3 is 14 amino acids long. CDR3 sequence (DNA): TGTGCCAGCAGTTTTAGCCGCGGGAGGGTCGAGCAGTACTTC. This sequence encodes CASSFSRGRVEQYF.